A selection of T cell receptor beta chains follows, all from one sample in a study of blood T cell repertoires in COVID-19. Here immunoSEQ multiplex PCR was the method, and the copy in TCRdb shows in-frame clones only, minus some. The table includes 120,000 to 150,000 clones, roughly 85% detected once. The specimen was peripheral blood. These receptors all come from a human donor with acute or convalescent COVID-19. The donor label of this sample is uncertain. CDR3s include the opening cysteine and the closing phenylalanine or tryptophan. The order of the fields is clone size, D gene, V gene, J gene, CDR3 protein, CDR3 DNA. A D gene is named only where the DNA matches it firmly. Part of the rows lack a size; the others show once, few, many or a class for expanded clones.

size: NA; D: NA; V: TRBV9; J: TRBJ1-4; CDR3: CASSVSQGFEKLFF; DNA: TGTGCCAGCAGCGTTTCCCAGGGATTTGAAAAACTGTTTTTT
size: NA; D: TRBD1; V: TRBV6-5; J: TRBJ1-3; CDR3: CASSLTGVGNTIYF; DNA: TGTGCCAGCAGCTTGACAGGGGTTGGAAACACCATATATTTT
size: few; D: NA; V: TRBV15; J: TRBJ1-5; CDR3: CATSTRDTNSNQPQHF; DNA: TGTGCCACCAGCACAAGAGATACGAATAGCAATCAGCCCCAGCATTTT
size: few; D: NA; V: TRBV4-1; J: TRBJ2-7; CDR3: CASSQEDSYEQYF; DNA: TGCGCCAGCAGCCAAGAAGACAGCTACGAGCAGTACTTC
size: NA; D: NA; V: TRBV11-2; J: TRBJ1-6; CDR3: CASSLEPGSNSPLHF; DNA: TGTGCCAGCAGCTTAGAGCCGGGGTCCAATTCACCCCTCCACTTT
size: NA; D: NA; V: TRBV3-1/TRBV3-2; J: TRBJ2-7; CDR3: CASSQDRQDEQYF; DNA: TGTGCCAGCAGCCAAGATCGACAAGACGAGCAGTACTTC
size: NA; D: NA; V: TRBV6-1; J: TRBJ1-2; CDR3: CASSEDNNYGYTF; DNA: TGTGCCAGCAGTGAAGACAACAACTATGGCTACACCTTC
size: NA; D: NA; V: TRBV4-1; J: TRBJ1-3; CDR3: CASSQDAQGFGNTIYF; DNA: TGCGCCAGCAGCCAAGATGCACAGGGATTTGGAAACACCATATATTTT
size: NA; D: TRBD1; V: TRBV14; J: TRBJ1-2; CDR3: CASRRTGSDVGYTF; DNA: TGTGCCAGCAGGCGGACAGGCTCGGACGTAGGCTACACCTTC
size: NA; D: TRBD1; V: TRBV6-2/TRBV6-3; J: TRBJ2-6; CDR3: CASSYGWTGSSGANVLTF; DNA: TGTGCCAGCAGTTATGGTTGGACAGGGAGCTCTGGGGCCAACGTCCTGACTTTC
size: NA; D: NA; V: TRBV6-4; J: TRBJ1-2; CDR3: CASSRDGFWNYGYTF; DNA: TGTGCCAGCAGTAGAGACGGGTTCTGGAACTATGGCTACACCTTC
size: NA; D: NA; V: TRBV7-6; J: TRBJ1-1; CDR3: CASSPQGSPVVNTEAFF; DNA: TGTGCCAGCAGCCCCCAGGGGTCTCCTGTTGTGAACACTGAAGCTTTCTTT
size: NA; D: NA; V: TRBV6-5; J: TRBJ1-2; CDR3: CASLAGWGGDYGYTF; DNA: TGTGCCAGCCTTGCAGGGTGGGGAGGTGACTATGGCTACACCTTC
size: NA; D: NA; V: TRBV6-5; J: TRBJ1-6; CDR3: CASSNRAGSPLHF; DNA: TGTGCCAGCAGTAACAGGGCGGGTTCACCCCTCCACTTT
size: NA; D: TRBD1; V: TRBV30; J: TRBJ1-6; CDR3: CAWSEGQGGSPLHF; DNA: TGTGCCTGGAGTGAGGGACAGGGTGGCTCACCCCTCCACTTT
size: few; D: TRBD1; V: TRBV19; J: TRBJ2-5; CDR3: CASSIGSGTGETQYF; DNA: TGTGCCAGTAGTATAGGGTCCGGGACAGGGGAGACCCAGTACTTC
size: few; D: NA; V: TRBV9; J: TRBJ2-7; CDR3: CASSVDGYYEQYF; DNA: TGTGCCAGCAGCGTTGACGGGTACTACGAGCAGTACTTC
size: NA; D: NA; V: TRBV6-1; J: TRBJ1-5; CDR3: CGGGRGGNQPQHF; DNA: TGTGGAGGCGGGAGAGGAGGGAATCAGCCCCAGCATTTT
size: NA; D: NA; V: TRBV29-1; J: TRBJ1-4; CDR3: CSVEGPGPEKLFF; DNA: TGCAGCGTTGAGGGGCCAGGTCCGGAAAAACTGTTTTTT
size: NA; D: TRBD1; V: TRBV6-2/TRBV6-3; J: TRBJ1-2; CDR3: CASSRQGMRGYTF; DNA: TGTGCCAGCAGTCGACAGGGAATGCGGGGCTACACCTTC
size: NA; D: TRBD1; V: TRBV6-5; J: TRBJ2-7; CDR3: CASSYWTGSRRGEQYF; DNA: TGTGCCAGCAGTTACTGGACAGGGTCGCGACGGGGCGAGCAGTACTTC
size: NA; D: NA; V: TRBV5-4; J: TRBJ2-1; CDR3: CASSADKNSYNEQFF; DNA: TGTGCCAGCAGCGCCGACAAAAACTCCTACAATGAGCAGTTCTTC
size: few; D: NA; V: TRBV20-1; J: TRBJ1-1; CDR3: CSASSERVRGTEAFF; DNA: TGCAGTGCTAGTAGTGAGAGGGTAAGAGGGACTGAAGCTTTCTTT
size: NA; D: TRBD1; V: TRBV27; J: TRBJ2-3; CDR3: CASSLTGGLGDTQYF; DNA: TGTGCCAGCAGTTTGACAGGGGGCCTTGGAGATACGCAGTATTTT
size: few; D: TRBD1; V: TRBV6-5; J: TRBJ1-1; CDR3: CASSFPGRGSTEAFF; DNA: TGTGCCAGCAGTTTTCCGGGCAGGGGGTCCACTGAAGCTTTCTTT
size: once; D: TRBD1; V: TRBV28; J: TRBJ1-2; CDR3: CASSSRGDGYTF; DNA: TGTGCCAGCTCCAGCAGGGGGGACGGCTACACCTTC
size: once; D: NA; V: TRBV7-2; J: TRBJ1-6; CDR3: CASSLAAGRYNSPLHF; DNA: TGTGCCAGCAGCTTAGCCGCGGGCCGATATAATTCACCCCTCCACTTT
size: few; D: NA; V: TRBV4-2; J: TRBJ1-1; CDR3: CASSQEPGLGNTEAFF; DNA: TGTGCCAGCAGCCAAGAACCAGGTTTGGGGAACACTGAAGCTTTCTTT
size: NA; D: TRBD1; V: TRBV5-4; J: TRBJ2-7; CDR3: CASSLKTGALNEQYF; DNA: TGTGCCAGCAGCTTGAAGACAGGGGCCTTGAACGAGCAGTACTTC
size: NA; D: TRBD1; V: TRBV7-8; J: TRBJ1-4; CDR3: CASTSWDRGHEKLFF; DNA: TGTGCCAGCACCTCCTGGGACAGGGGGCATGAAAAACTGTTTTTT
size: NA; D: TRBD2; V: TRBV6-2/TRBV6-3; J: TRBJ2-3; CDR3: CASSFRRLAGGRDTQYF; DNA: TGTGCCAGCAGTTTCCGCAGACTAGCGGGAGGTCGCGATACGCAGTATTTT
size: NA; D: NA; V: TRBV4-3; J: TRBJ2-1; CDR3: CASSQEYSRGSEQFF; DNA: TGCGCCAGCAGCCAAGAGTATTCCAGGGGTAGTGAGCAGTTCTTC
size: NA; D: NA; V: TRBV30; J: TRBJ1-3; CDR3: CAWSAVDIENTIYF; DNA: TGTGCCTGGAGTGCCGTGGACATAGAAAACACCATATATTTT
size: NA; D: TRBD1; V: TRBV7-2; J: TRBJ1-2; CDR3: CASSLNRGDGYTF; DNA: TGTGCCAGCAGCTTAAACAGGGGGGATGGCTACACCTTC
size: NA; D: NA; V: TRBV19; J: TRBJ1-2; CDR3: CASSIGDKSYGYTF; DNA: TGTGCCAGTAGTATAGGGGACAAAAGCTATGGCTACACCTTC
size: NA; D: NA; V: TRBV29-1; J: TRBJ2-7; CDR3: CSVRENPEQYF; DNA: TGCAGCGTTCGCGAAAACCCCGAGCAGTACTTC
size: NA; D: NA; V: TRBV7-3; J: TRBJ2-2; CDR3: CASSLRAKNTGELFF; DNA: TGTGCCAGCAGCTTAAGGGCCAAAAACACCGGGGAGCTGTTTTTT
size: NA; D: NA; V: TRBV7-6; J: TRBJ1-4; CDR3: CASSPYVGGHNEKLFF; DNA: TGTGCCAGCAGCCCTTATGTAGGGGGTCATAATGAAAAACTGTTTTTT
size: NA; D: NA; V: TRBV18; J: TRBJ2-3; CDR3: CASSLRGIASTDTQYF; DNA: TGTGCCAGCTCACTCCGGGGTATTGCGAGCACAGATACGCAGTATTTT
size: few; D: NA; V: TRBV19; J: TRBJ1-1; CDR3: CATRGRGVNTEAFF; DNA: TGTGCCACGCGTGGGAGGGGAGTGAACACTGAAGCTTTCTTT
size: NA; D: NA; V: TRBV29-1; J: TRBJ2-1; CDR3: CSVLRQLSSYNEQFF; DNA: TGCAGCGTCCTAAGACAGTTGAGCTCCTACAATGAGCAGTTCTTC
size: NA; D: NA; V: TRBV3-1/TRBV3-2; J: TRBJ1-2; CDR3: CASRSNYGYTF; DNA: TGTGCCAGCAGGTCGAACTATGGCTACACCTTC
size: NA; D: TRBD1; V: TRBV9; J: TRBJ1-3; CDR3: CASSVTQGTSSGNTIYF; DNA: TGTGCCAGCAGCGTGACACAGGGGACTAGCTCTGGAAACACCATATATTTT
size: once; D: TRBD2; V: TRBV9; J: TRBJ2-1; CDR3: CASSVSGVYNEQFF; DNA: TGTGCCAGCAGCGTAAGCGGGGTTTACAATGAGCAGTTCTTC
size: once; D: NA; V: TRBV12-3/TRBV12-4; J: TRBJ2-2; CDR3: CASSLNTGELFF; DNA: TGTGCCAGCAGTCTCAACACCGGGGAGCTGTTTTTT
size: NA; D: TRBD1; V: TRBV5-8; J: TRBJ2-6; CDR3: CASSLVGQGSGANVLTF; DNA: TGTGCCAGCAGCTTGGTGGGACAGGGCTCTGGGGCCAACGTCCTGACTTTC
size: NA; D: NA; V: TRBV7-9; J: TRBJ1-1; CDR3: CASSLGSWGRMNTEAFF; DNA: TGTGCCAGCAGCTTAGGCTCGTGGGGGCGGATGAACACTGAAGCTTTCTTT
size: NA; D: TRBD2; V: TRBV2; J: TRBJ2-3; CDR3: CASSEIRGRVTDTQYF; DNA: TGTGCCAGCAGTGAAATTCGGGGGAGGGTCACAGATACGCAGTATTTT
size: NA; D: NA; V: TRBV7-7; J: TRBJ2-1; CDR3: CASSPPGRWDEQFF; DNA: TGTGCTAGCAGCCCCCCGGGAAGGTGGGATGAGCAGTTCTTC
size: NA; D: NA; V: TRBV12-2; J: TRBJ1-5; CDR3: CASPESNRQGNQPQHF; DNA: TGTGCAAGTCCCGAATCTAATAGGCAGGGCAATCAGCCCCAGCATTTT
size: NA; D: NA; V: TRBV10-3; J: TRBJ1-2; CDR3: CAISEQAAGGYTF; DNA: TGTGCCATCAGTGAGCAGGCGGCGGGTGGCTACACCTTC